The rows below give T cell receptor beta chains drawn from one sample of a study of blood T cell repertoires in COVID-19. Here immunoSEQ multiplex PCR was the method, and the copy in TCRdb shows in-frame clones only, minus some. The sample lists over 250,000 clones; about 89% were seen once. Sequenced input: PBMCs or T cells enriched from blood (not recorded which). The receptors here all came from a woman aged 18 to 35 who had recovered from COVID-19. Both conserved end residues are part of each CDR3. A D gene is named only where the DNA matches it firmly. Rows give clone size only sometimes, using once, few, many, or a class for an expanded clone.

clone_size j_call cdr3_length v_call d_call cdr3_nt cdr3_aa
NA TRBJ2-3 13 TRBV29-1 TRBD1 TGCAGCGCGAGACAGGGGAGGACAGATACGCAGTATTTT CSARQGRTDTQYF
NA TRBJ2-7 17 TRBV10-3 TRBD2 TGTGCCATCAGTGAAAGTATTGTCTTAGGGACTACTTACGAGCAGTACTTC CAISESIVLGTTYEQYF
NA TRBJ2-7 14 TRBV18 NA TGTGCCAGCTCACCAGACAGATCCTCCTACGAGCAGTACTTC CASSPDRSSYEQYF
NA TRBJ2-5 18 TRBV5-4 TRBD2 TGTGCCAGCAGAGATTTCCAGGGACTAGCGGGGGGGCGGGAGACCCAGTACTTC CASRDFQGLAGGRETQYF
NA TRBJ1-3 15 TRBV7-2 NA TGTGCCAGCAGCCTTCGGACAGCGTCCGGAAACACCATATATTTT CASSLRTASGNTIYF
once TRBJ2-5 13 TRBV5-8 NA TGTGCCAGCAGCTACGGGACAAGAGAGACCCAGTACTTC CASSYGTRETQYF
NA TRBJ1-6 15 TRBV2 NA TGTGCCAGCAGTGAACGCGACACCTATAATTCACCCCTCCACTTT CASSERDTYNSPLHF
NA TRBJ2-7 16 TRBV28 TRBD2 TGTGCCAGCAGTTTACCCCGACTAGCGGTCTCCTACGAGCAGTACTTC CASSLPRLAVSYEQYF
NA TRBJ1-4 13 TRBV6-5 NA TGTGCCAGCAGTTTGCAGGGCGGTGAAAAACTGTTTTTT CASSLQGGEKLFF
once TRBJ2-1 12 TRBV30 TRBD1 TGTGCCTGGAGTATACAGGGGTCGGAGCAGTTCTTC CAWSIQGSEQFF
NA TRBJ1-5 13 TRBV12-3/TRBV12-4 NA TGTGCCAGCAGCTTCCAGGGTAATCAGCCCCAGCATTTT CASSFQGNQPQHF
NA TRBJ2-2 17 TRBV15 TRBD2 TGTGCCACCAGCAGAGATGGGGGGGAGTCGAACACCGGGGAGCTGTTTTTT CATSRDGGESNTGELFF
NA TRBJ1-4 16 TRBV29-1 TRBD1 TGCAGCGTTGAAGAATTTGGGACAGGGGGGGATGAAAAACTGTTTTTT CSVEEFGTGGDEKLFF
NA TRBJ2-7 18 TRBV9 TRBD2 TGTGCCAGCAGCGTGGGGAGACTAGCGGGAGCCAAGGCCTACGAGCAGTACTTC CASSVGRLAGAKAYEQYF
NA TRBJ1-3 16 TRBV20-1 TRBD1 TGCAGTGCTAGTCGAACCGGGACAGGGTCTGGAAACACCATATATTTT CSASRTGTGSGNTIYF
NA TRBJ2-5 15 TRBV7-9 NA TGTGCCAGCAGCTTCCCCCGGAGCTCTCAAGAGACCCAGTACTTC CASSFPRSSQETQYF
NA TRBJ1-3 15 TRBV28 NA TGTGCCAGCAGCCCGACAAGAAGCTCTGGAAACACCATATATTTT CASSPTRSSGNTIYF
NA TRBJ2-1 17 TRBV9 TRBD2 TGTGCCAGCAGCGTCATCACTAGCGGGTCCCTGTACAATGAGCAGTTCTTC CASSVITSGSLYNEQFF
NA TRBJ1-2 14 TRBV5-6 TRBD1 TGTGCCAGCAGGGCGAGGTGGACAGGCTTTGGCTACACCTTC CASRARWTGFGYTF
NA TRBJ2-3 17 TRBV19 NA TGTGCCAGTAGCCATATAACTGGGGCGGAAAATACAGATACGCAGTATTTT CASSHITGAENTDTQYF
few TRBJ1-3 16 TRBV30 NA TGTGCCTGGAGTCGACCGGACACTCACTCTGGAAACACCATATATTTT CAWSRPDTHSGNTIYF
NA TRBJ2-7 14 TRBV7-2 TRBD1 TGTGCCAGCAGCTTAGAAGGGACAGTCAACGAGCAGTACTTC CASSLEGTVNEQYF
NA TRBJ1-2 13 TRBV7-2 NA TGTGCCAGCAGCTTTCTGGGGAGCTATGGCTACACCTTC CASSFLGSYGYTF
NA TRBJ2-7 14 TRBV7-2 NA TGTGCCAGCAGCCCCTGGACAGCATCCTACGAGCAGTACTTC CASSPWTASYEQYF
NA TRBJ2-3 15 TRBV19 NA TGTGCCAGTAGTATAGGTGTACAGATTCACGATACGCAGTATTTT CASSIGVQIHDTQYF
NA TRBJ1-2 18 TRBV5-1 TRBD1 TGCGCCAGCAGCTCGGGACAGGCGATGGGGGGGTCTAACTATGGCTACACCTTC CASSSGQAMGGSNYGYTF
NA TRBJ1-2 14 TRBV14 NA TGTGCCAGCAGCCAAGTCGGGCTTAGGGGTGGCTACACCTTC CASSQVGLRGGYTF
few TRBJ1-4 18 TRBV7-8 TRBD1 TGTGCCAGCAGCTTAGCCTATGGGGGGACAGGGAGCAATGAAAAACTGTTTTTT CASSLAYGGTGSNEKLFF
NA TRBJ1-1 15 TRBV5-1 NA TGCGCCAGCAGCTTTGTTGGGGCTATTAACACTGAAGCTTTCTTT CASSFVGAINTEAFF
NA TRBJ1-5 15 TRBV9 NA TGTGCCAGCAGCGGGGGAGGGATGGGCAATCAGCCCCAGCATTTT CASSGGGMGNQPQHF
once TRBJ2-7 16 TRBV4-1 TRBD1 TGCGCCAGCAGCCAACGCCCTCAGGGGGCTGGCCACGAGCAGTACTTC CASSQRPQGAGHEQYF
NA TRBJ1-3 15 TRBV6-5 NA TGTGCCAGCAGTTACTCGCCAGGGCTAGGAAACACCATATATTTT CASSYSPGLGNTIYF
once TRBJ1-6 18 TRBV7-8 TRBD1 TGTGCCAGCAGCCGAGAGCGACCGGGACAGGGAGCGGGTTCACCCCTCCACTTT CASSRERPGQGAGSPLHF
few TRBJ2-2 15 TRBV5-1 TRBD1 TGCGCCAGCAGTCCGGCGGGACAGGGTATGGGGGAGCTGTTTTTT CASSPAGQGMGELFF
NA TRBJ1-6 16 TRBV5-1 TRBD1 TGCGCCAGCAGCTCGGGCGGGACAGCGTGGAATTCACCCCTCCACTTT CASSSGGTAWNSPLHF
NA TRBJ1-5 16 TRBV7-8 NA TGTGCCAGCAACCAAGGGAGGTACCCTTCCAATCAGCCCCAGCATTTT CASNQGRYPSNQPQHF